The clone carrying this TCR beta chain was observed a handful of times. The antigen is undetermined. From germline, CDR1 is MNHNY and CDR2 SVGAGI (reference sequence). The CDR3 is made up of 15 amino acids. The trim removed 1 base at V and 7 bases at J, leaving 5 bases unmatched. The PCR had 60 Vbeta and 13 Jbeta primers. The table came from immunoSEQ multiplex PCR; TCRdb's copy has only in-frame clones and leaves some out. The sample includes approximately 110,000 clones, approximately 80% seen only once; the top ten take 5.4%. The data were taken from a study of cytomegalovirus exposure and HLA in healthy donors. Study overall: In an earlier analysis, 90 million to 130 million unique TCR beta sequences were found from approximately 170 million T cells. General study results and limits: According to a later analysis, most TCR beta chains associated with CMV appeared HLA-restricted. Later genetic work tied a missense DCLRE1C variant to beta-chain V and J trimming. Cytomegalovirus-associated status was assigned to 164 TCR beta chains.

The TCR sequence derives from a woman under 40 in good health and CMV-seropositive. The V call is TRBV6-6, the J call TRBJ2-1, with TRBD2 matching over 9 bases. The sample was PBMCs. The CDR3 DNA is TGTGCCAGCAGTTACTGGAGCGGGAGGATTAATGAGCAGTTCTTC. Translating it yields CASSYWSGRINEQFF.